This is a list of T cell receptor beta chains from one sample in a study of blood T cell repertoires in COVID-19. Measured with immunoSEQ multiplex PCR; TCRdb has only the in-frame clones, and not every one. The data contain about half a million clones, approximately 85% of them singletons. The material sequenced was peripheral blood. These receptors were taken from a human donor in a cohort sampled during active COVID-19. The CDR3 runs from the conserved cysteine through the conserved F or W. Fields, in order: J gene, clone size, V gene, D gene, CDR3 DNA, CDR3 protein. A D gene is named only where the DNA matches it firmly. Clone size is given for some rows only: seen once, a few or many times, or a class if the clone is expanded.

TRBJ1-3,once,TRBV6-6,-,TGTGCCAGCAGTTACGGCCAAGCAGGGCCCGGAAACACCATATATTTT,CASSYGQAGPGNTIYF
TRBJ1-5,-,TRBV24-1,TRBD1,TGTGCCACCAGTGCGCCGGGACAGGGTAGCAATCAGCCCCAGCATTTT,CATSAPGQGSNQPQHF
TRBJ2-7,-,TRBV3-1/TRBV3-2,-,TGTGCCAGCAGCCAAGTCTATTTTTACGAGCAGTACTTC,CASSQVYFYEQYF
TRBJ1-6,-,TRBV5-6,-,TGTGCCAGCAGCCCGTACAATGGAGGGAATTCACCCCTCCACTTT,CASSPYNGGNSPLHF
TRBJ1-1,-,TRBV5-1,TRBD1,TGCGCCAGCAAGGACAGGCTGAACACTGAAGCTTTCTTT,CASKDRLNTEAFF
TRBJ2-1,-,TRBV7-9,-,TGTGCCAGCAGCGCACAACCCCCTGATGAGCAGTTCTTC,CASSAQPPDEQFF
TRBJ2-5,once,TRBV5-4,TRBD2,TGTGCCAGCAGCTGGGGGGGTGGGGCGAGCGAGACCCAGTACTTC,CASSWGGGASETQYF
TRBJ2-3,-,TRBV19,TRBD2,TGTGCCAGTAGTCTCGAAGCGGGAGTACCAGATACGCAGTATTTT,CASSLEAGVPDTQYF
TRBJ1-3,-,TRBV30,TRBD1,TGTGCCTGGGCTACAGGGGCTGGAAACACCATATATTTT,CAWATGAGNTIYF
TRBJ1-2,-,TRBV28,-,TGTGCCAGTACAGCTAACTATGGCTACACCTTC,CASTANYGYTF
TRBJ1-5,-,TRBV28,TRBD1,TGTGCCAGCCGAGCTCATGGACAGGGCCACAATCAGCCCCAGCATTTT,CASRAHGQGHNQPQHF
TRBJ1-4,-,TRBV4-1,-,TGCGCCAGCAGCCAAGAATCGACAGACTCTAATGAAAAACTGTTTTTT,CASSQESTDSNEKLFF
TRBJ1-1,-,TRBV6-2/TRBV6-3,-,TGTGCCAGCAGTTACACGTCACAGGGTTCGGGCACTGAAGCTTTCTTT,CASSYTSQGSGTEAFF
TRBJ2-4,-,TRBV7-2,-,TGTGCCAGCAGCTTCCAGGGGAACGTCGAAAACATTCAGTACTTC,CASSFQGNVENIQYF
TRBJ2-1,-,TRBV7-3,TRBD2,TGTGCCAGCAGCTTATCTCGGACTAGCGGGGAGCTTGGGAAGCAGTTCTTC,CASSLSRTSGELGKQFF
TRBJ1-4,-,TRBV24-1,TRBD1,TGTGCCACCAGTGACCCTGGACAGGTTAATGAAAAACTGTTTTTT,CATSDPGQVNEKLFF
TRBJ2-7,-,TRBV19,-,TGTGCCAGTAGTATCCAGGGCTCTAGGAACGAGCAGTACTTC,CASSIQGSRNEQYF
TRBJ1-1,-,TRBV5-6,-,TGTGCCAGCAGCGTTAGAGTAATGAACACTGAAGCTTTCTTT,CASSVRVMNTEAFF
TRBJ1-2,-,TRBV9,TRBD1,TGTGCCAGCAGCGCGCCGGGACAGGGACCCTATGGCTACACCTTC,CASSAPGQGPYGYTF
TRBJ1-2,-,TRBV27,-,TGTGCCAGCAGGCCCGCGGGGGCAGGGGACAACTATGGCTACACCTTC,CASRPAGAGDNYGYTF
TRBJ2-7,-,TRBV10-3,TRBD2,TGTGCCATCAGTGAGTTCGGGGCTAGCGGGAGCTACGAGCAGTACTTC,CAISEFGASGSYEQYF
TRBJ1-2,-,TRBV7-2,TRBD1,TGTGCCAGCAGCCCCCCGGGCGCAGGGGGCGACTATGGCTACACCTTC,CASSPPGAGGDYGYTF
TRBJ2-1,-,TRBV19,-,TGTGCCAGTCTCCTAGCTTGGGGCTCCTACAATGAGCAGTTCTTC,CASLLAWGSYNEQFF
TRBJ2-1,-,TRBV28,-,TGTGCCAGCAGCCCGACGGTCCCCTCCGGGGGCAATGAGCAGTTCTTC,CASSPTVPSGGNEQFF
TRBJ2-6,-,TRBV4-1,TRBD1,TGCGCCAGCAGCCAAGACCCGGGACAGGGGTTCCCTGGGGCCAACGTCCTGACTTTC,CASSQDPGQGFPGANVLTF
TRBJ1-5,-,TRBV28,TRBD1,TGTGCCAGCAGTTTAGTATGGATGCAGGGGGCTCGTCAGCCCCAGCATTTT,CASSLVWMQGARQPQHF
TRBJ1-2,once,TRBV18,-,TGTGCCAGCTCACCTTCCGGACTTTATGGCTACACCTTC,CASSPSGLYGYTF
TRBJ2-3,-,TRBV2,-,TGTGCCAGCAGTGTTTCCGGGTTCGGCACAGATACGCAGTATTTT,CASSVSGFGTDTQYF
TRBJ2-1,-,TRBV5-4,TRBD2,TGTGCCAGCAGCTTGTCGGGAGGGAGAAGCTCCTACAATGAGCAGTTCTTC,CASSLSGGRSSYNEQFF
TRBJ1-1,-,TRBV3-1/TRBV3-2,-,TGTGCCAGCAGCCAAGGGGGCTGGACGGTGAACACTGAAGCTTTCTTT,CASSQGGWTVNTEAFF
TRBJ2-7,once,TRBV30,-,TGTGCCTGGAGCGTAGAGATAGCCAGCGAGCAGTACTTC,CAWSVEIASEQYF
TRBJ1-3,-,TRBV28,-,TGTGCCAGCACCTCTTACGGGGTATACTCTGGAAACACCATATATTTT,CASTSYGVYSGNTIYF
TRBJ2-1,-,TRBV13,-,TGTGCCAGCAGCCGACTCGGGAAATTCTACAATGAGCAGTTCTTC,CASSRLGKFYNEQFF
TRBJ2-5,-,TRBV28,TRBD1,TGTGCCAGCAGTTTATTAACTTGGGGGACAGGAGAGGAGACCCAGTACTTC,CASSLLTWGTGEETQYF
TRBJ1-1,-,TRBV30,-,TGTGCCTGGAGTTCGGGGGGCAGGTCCCATGAAGCTTTCTTT,CAWSSGGRSHEAFF
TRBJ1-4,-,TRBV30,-,TGTGCCTGGATAGGCAGGGGCGAGGGAAAACTGTTTTTT,CAWIGRGEGKLFF
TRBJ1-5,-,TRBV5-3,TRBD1,TGTGCCAGAAGCTTGGTGTCGGGACAGTCGGGTCGCAATCAGCCCCAGCATTTT,CARSLVSGQSGRNQPQHF
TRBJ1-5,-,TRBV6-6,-,TGTGCCAGCAGCCCCGGCGGTTACAATCAGCCCCAGCATTTT,CASSPGGYNQPQHF
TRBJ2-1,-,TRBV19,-,TGTGCCAGCCAGGTTGCTAGCCCCGTAGGAGAGCAGTTCTTC,CASQVASPVGEQFF
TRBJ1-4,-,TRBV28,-,TGTGCCAGCAGGGAGGATGCAACTAATGAAAAACTGTTTTTT,CASREDATNEKLFF
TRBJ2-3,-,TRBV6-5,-,TGTGCCAGCACCCGGTCCCCGGACACCACAGATACGCAGTATTTT,CASTRSPDTTDTQYF
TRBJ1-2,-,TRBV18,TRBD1,TGTGCCAGCTCACCACCGACAGGGGGCTTAGGCTACACCTTC,CASSPPTGGLGYTF
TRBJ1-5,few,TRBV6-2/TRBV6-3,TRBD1,TGTGCCAGCAGTTCGGGACAGGGGGTTTTCCAGCCCCAGCATTTT,CASSSGQGVFQPQHF
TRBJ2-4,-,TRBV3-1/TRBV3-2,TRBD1,TGTGCCAGCAGCCCCGGACAGGGAAACATTCAGTACTTC,CASSPGQGNIQYF
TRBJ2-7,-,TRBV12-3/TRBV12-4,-,TGTGCCAGCAGAGCCGGGACATACTACGAGCAGTACTTC,CASRAGTYYEQYF